This T cell receptor beta chain was observed in a study of control samples from healthy donors and cancer patients. V lost 1 base, J lost 5 bases, and 12 bases lay in between. The CDR3 is made up of 15 amino acids. CDR1 and CDR2 from the germline V gene are LNHDA and SQIVND (reference sequence). Assay used: immunoSEQ multiplex PCR; TCRdb lists only in-frame clones, some missing. The table shows about 190,000 clones, with 90% to 95% occurring only once. Specimen: blood. This sequence originates from a man aged 18 to 30 in good health. The chain is built from TRBV19 and TRBJ1-5; TRBD1 might be the D (6 bases). CDR3 DNA sequence: TGTGCCAGTAGTATAGGGCAGGGGTCACATCAGCCCCAGCATTTT. It translates to CASSIGQGSHQPQHF.